The subject of this entry is one T cell receptor beta chain. The table lists this clonotype with many counts. Its target antigen remains unknown. Per-base quality was not reported, and no clone a single base away is much larger than it. TRIzol reagent was used to extract blood RNA from unsorted whole blood, while the DNeasy Blood & Tissue kit provided the germline DNA. At the time of sampling, the patients were treatment-naive and had chronic HBV infection. Approximately 4.1 milliliters of peripheral blood were collected into K2EDTA tubes before surgery. The CDR3 contains 15 residues, cysteine and phenylalanine counted. The retained sequence is limited to the CDR3, 45 bases, with the frame set at the first base. V is reduced by 1 base and J by 4 bases, leaving a spacing of 13 bases between them. The CDR1 and CDR2 encoded by the germline V gene are LGHNA and YSLEER. TCRbeta-specific cDNA was reverse-transcribed from around 0.45 ug total RNA using a constant-region primer and ProtoScript II reverse transcriptase. The TCRbeta libraries were prepared through three rounds of nested multiplex PCR following a slightly modified ARM-PCR procedure. Multiplex TRBV1-TRBV30 forward primers and a Cbeta reverse primer were used in the first two PCR rounds, each of which was run for roughly 9 cycles. A final 25-cycle PCR with Deep VentR polymerase added sample barcodes and Illumina adapters. Amplicons of 200-500 bp were gel-purified with a QIAquick gel extraction kit before sequencing. TCRbeta amplicons were sequenced on an Illumina HiSeq 2500 with 250-bp paired-end reads. Regarding the original processing steps: To recover full CDR3 sequences, reads were quality-trimmed using Trimmomatic v0.33 and paired reads were then merged using FLASH v1.2.11. V, D and J germline segments were assigned to the rearranged TCRbeta sequences by MiGEC v1.2.1b. VDJtools v1.0.0 computed clonotype statistics and Shannon-Wiener diversity indices. Except for diversity analysis, only the 250 most abundant clonotypes of each sample were used in subsequent analyses to reduce sampling bias. TCRdb reprocessed the public reads (quality trimming at Q25 with fastp, clone calling with MiXCR) and kept in-frame beta chains. Rows with a matching CDR3 protein are joined into one entry that keeps the most common DNA and genes. The V and J calls shown here were made by TCRdb, not taken from the authors' results. Within this sample are approximately 330,000 distinct CDR3 sequences, with roughly 61% of them counted one time only. About 6.3% of the sample is in the top ten clones.

This sample stems from a study of tumor-infiltrating lymphocytes in primary liver carcinoma (dated by TCRdb to the late 2010s). For the study in its entirety: Surgical resection was performed in China between November 2015 and 2016 on about 5 patients with histopathologically diagnosed primary liver carcinoma. Hepatocellular carcinoma (four) or combined HCC and intrahepatic cholangiocarcinoma (one) was present in the five patients, who were three men and two women aged 30 to 69 years. The five patients had tumors staged T1-T3 N0M0, with maximum diameters ranging from about 4.2 to 10 cm. Roughly 3.5 to 7.5 million productive TCRbeta reads were obtained per sample, and no significant difference in read depth was found between tissue types. Across five regions of each liver tumor, along with adjacent normal tissue and blood, the study brought together TCRbeta repertoire sequencing, expression microarrays and whole-exome sequencing. A total of some 35 specimens from 5 patients underwent TCRbeta repertoire sequencing, comprising 25 tumor regions, 5 adjacent noncancerous liver tissues and 5 peripheral blood samples. High reproducibility was observed for the technical replicate repertoires, with mean shared-clone rates roughly 0.89 and correlation coefficients above 0.95.

Paper-wide results and their limitations: The study included only four to six patients, and the authors note findings should be validated in a larger study. A significantly larger repertoire fraction was made up by the top 250 clones in tumors than in blood (p = 0.039). Because only the TCR beta chain was sequenced and unpaired alpha chains were not captured, true repertoire diversity is likely underestimated. Bulk unsorted samples precluded comparing CD4+ and CD8+ T cell repertoires. Consistent with antigen-driven expansion, pairs of tumor regions showed higher repertoire overlap (mean roughly 35%) than either tumor-adjacent pairs (roughly 17%) or tumor-blood pairs (roughly 14%).

What was sequenced was peripheral blood. The rearranged chain carries TRBV4-3 and TRBJ1-2; the best D guess is TRBD1, with 6 bases matching. The clonotype was recovered from a man aged 40-55 years with primary liver carcinoma and hepatitis B virus infection. The sequenced DNA: TGCGCCAGCAGCCAAGCCATAACAGGGACCTATGGCTACACCTTC. It translates to CASSQAITGTYGYTF.